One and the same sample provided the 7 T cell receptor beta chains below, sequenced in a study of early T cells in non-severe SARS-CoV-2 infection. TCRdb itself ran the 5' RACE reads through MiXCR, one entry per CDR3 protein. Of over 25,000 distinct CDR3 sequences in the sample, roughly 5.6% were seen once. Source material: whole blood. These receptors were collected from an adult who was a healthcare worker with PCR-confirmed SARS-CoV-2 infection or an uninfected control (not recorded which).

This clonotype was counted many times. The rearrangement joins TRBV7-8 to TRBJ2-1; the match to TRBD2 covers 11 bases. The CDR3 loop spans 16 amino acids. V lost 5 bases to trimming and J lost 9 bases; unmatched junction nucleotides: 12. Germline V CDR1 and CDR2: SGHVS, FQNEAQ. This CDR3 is CASSPIAGGPQGEQFF. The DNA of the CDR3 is TGTGCCAGCAGCCCTATAGCGGGAGGGCCTCAGGGTGAGCAGTTCTTC.

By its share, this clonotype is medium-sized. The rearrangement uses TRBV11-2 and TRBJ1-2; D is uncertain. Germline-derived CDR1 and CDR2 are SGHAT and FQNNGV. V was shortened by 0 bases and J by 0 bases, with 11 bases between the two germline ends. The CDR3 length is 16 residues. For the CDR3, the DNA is TGTGCCAGCAGCTTAGATAGAGGGTTTGCTAACTATGGCTACACCTTC. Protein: CASSLDRGFANYGYTF.

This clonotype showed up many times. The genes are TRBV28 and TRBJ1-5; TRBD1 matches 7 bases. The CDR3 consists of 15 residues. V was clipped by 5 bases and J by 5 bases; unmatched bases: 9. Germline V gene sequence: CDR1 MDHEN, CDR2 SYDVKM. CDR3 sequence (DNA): TGTGCCAGCAGTATTCGCGACAGGGCCTATCAGCCCCAGCATTTT. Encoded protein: CASSIRDRAYQPQHF.

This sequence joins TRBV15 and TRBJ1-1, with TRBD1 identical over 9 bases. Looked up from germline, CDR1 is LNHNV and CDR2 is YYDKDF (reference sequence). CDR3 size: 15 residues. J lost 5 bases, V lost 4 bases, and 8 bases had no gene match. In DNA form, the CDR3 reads TGTGCCACCAGCACTCCACAGGGGGCAGGTACTGAAGCTTTCTTT. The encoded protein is CATSTPQGAGTEAFF.

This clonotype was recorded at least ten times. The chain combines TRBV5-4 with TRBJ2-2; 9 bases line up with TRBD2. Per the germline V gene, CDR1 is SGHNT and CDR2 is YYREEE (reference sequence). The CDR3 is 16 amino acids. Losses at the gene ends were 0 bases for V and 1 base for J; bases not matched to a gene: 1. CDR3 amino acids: CASSLASGKNTGELFF. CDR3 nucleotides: TGTGCCAGCAGCTTGGCTAGCGGGAAGAACACCGGGGAGCTGTTTTTT.

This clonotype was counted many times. The CDR3 loop reads CASSPTDSLNYGYTF. DNA for the CDR3: TGTGCCAGCTCACCTACCGACAGCCTGAACTATGGCTACACCTTC. The chain has TRBV18 and TRBJ1-2, with D maybe TRBD1 (5 bases). The V and J ends lost 3 bases and 2 bases respectively, with 13 bases between them. The CDR3 has 15 residues. Germline-derived CDR1 and CDR2 are KGHSH and LQKENI.

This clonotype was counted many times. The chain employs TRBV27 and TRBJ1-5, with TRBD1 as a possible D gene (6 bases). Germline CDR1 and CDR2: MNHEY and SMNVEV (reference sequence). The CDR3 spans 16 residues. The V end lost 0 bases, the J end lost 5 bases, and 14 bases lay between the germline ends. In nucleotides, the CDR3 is TGTGCCAGCAGTTTATCCCGGGACACCCTCTATCAGCCCCAGCATTTT. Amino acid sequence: CASSLSRDTLYQPQHF.